Following are 32 T cell receptor beta chains from one sample sequenced in a study of cytomegalovirus exposure and HLA in healthy donors. The PCR employed 60 Vbeta primers together with 13 Jbeta primers. TCRdb keeps only in-frame clones here, not all; method: immunoSEQ multiplex PCR. Among about 200,000 clones listed, approximately 78% were seen once. What was sequenced was PBMCs. The receptor set was obtained from a woman aged 40 to 50 in good health and CMV-seronegative.

The chain couples TRBV6-6 to TRBJ1-2, with 7 bases lining up with TRBD1. Germline CDR1 MNHNY, CDR2 SVGAGI (reference sequence). Trimming removed 4 bases from V and 4 bases from J; junction bases left unmatched: 9. The CDR3 spans 15 residues. CDR3 bases: TGTGCCAGCAGTTTGATCCAGGGGGGAATCTATGGCTACACCTTC. Translation: CASSLIQGGIYGYTF.

In this sample, this clone turned up a few times. The chain combines TRBV6-5 with TRBJ1-5; 7 bases agree with TRBD1. This CDR3 region has 14 residues. With 7 bases clipped from V and 4 bases from J, the junction kept 7 bases outside the gene matches. CDR1 is MNHEY and CDR2 is SVGAGI in the germline V gene. Written as DNA, the CDR3 is TGTGCCAGCAACCCGACAGGGTCAAATCAGCCCCAGCATTTT. Translated, it gives CASNPTGSNQPQHF.

The chain recombines TRBV6-5 with TRBJ1-1; perhaps TRBD1 as D (6 bases). In germline, CDR1 is MNHEY, CDR2 SVGAGI. The CDR3 extends over 12 amino acids. Trimming removed 5 bases at V and 5 bases at J, with 9 bases between. The DNA of the CDR3 is TGTGCCAGCAGTCACGGGACAACTGAAGCTTTCTTT. Translating gives CASSHGTTEAFF.

This clone was detected only once. The CDR3 nucleotides are TGTGCCATCAGTCCAGGGGATACGAACACCGGGGAGCTGTTTTTT. Its protein is CAISPGDTNTGELFF. The rearrangement uses TRBV10-3 and TRBJ2-2; maybe TRBD1 (6 bases). The CDR3 totals 15 residues. Trimming took 5 bases from V and 0 from J, leaving 10 bases between them. From germline, CDR1 is ENHRY and CDR2 SYGVKD.

V usage is TRBV5-4 and J usage is TRBJ2-5, with a possible D match to TRBD2 (5 bases). The end of the DNA is better explained by TRBJ2-7, so the J call may be wrong. The V gene's germline CDR1 is SGHNT and CDR2 YYREEE (reference sequence). The CDR3 contains 14 residues. The CDR3 coding sequence is TGTGCCAGCAGCTTAACGGGGAATGCCTACGAGCAGTACTTC. This sequence encodes CASSLTGNAYEQYF.

This clone showed up just once. V is TRBV7-2 and J is TRBJ2-1; 11 bases fit TRBD2. The CDR3 is 14 residues long. The J segment lost 7 bases and the V segment lost 2 bases, leaving 1 base of the junction unmatched. Germline CDR1 reads SGHTA; CDR2 reads FQGNSA. The DNA for the CDR3 is TGTGCCAGCAGCTTAATAGCGGGAGGGAATGAGCAGTTCTTC. Its translation: CASSLIAGGNEQFF.

The rearrangement joins TRBV2 to TRBJ2-5; maybe TRBD2 (5 bases). The CDR3 has 13 amino acids. V shed 7 bases and J shed 0 bases, with 9 bases lying between them. The germline V gene has CDR1 SNHLY and CDR2 FYNNEI. For the CDR3, the DNA is TGTGCCAGCACACAGCGGTACCAAGAGACCCAGTACTTC. Residues: CASTQRYQETQYF.

The rearrangement links TRBV2 to TRBJ2-7; tentative D call: TRBD2 (6 bases). V was pared by 6 bases and J by 0 bases, with 6 bases between. CDR1 SNHLY and CDR2 FYNNEI come from the germline V gene. The CDR3 runs 12 residues. DNA of the CDR3: TGTGCCAGCAGCGGGAGCTCCTACGAGCAGTACTTC. Its translation is CASSGSSYEQYF.

This clone came up a few times. This sequence joins TRBV10-1 and TRBJ2-2; TRBD2 matches 8 bases. V dropped 4 bases and J dropped 7; count of bases not matched to a gene: 2. Looked up from germline, CDR1 is WNHNN and CDR2 is SYGVQD (reference sequence). The CDR3 runs to 13 residues. DNA of the CDR3: TGCGCCAGCAGTGGGACTAGCCACGGGGAGCTGTTTTTT. This translates into CASSGTSHGELFF.

V usage is TRBV10-1 and J usage is TRBJ2-7; 11 nucleotides align to TRBD2. Germline-derived CDR1 and CDR2 are WNHNN and SYGVQD (reference sequence). The CDR3 loop spans 15 amino acids. J was trimmed by 2 bases and V by 6 bases; bases with no gene match: 6. CDR3 bases: TGCGCCAGCAGCCCTGGACTAGCGGGTGCCTACGAGCAGTACTTC. Amino acids: CASSPGLAGAYEQYF.

The chain employs TRBV5-8 and TRBJ2-1, with 12 bases that match TRBD2. The CDR3 loop spans 14 amino acids. Trimming removed 3 bases from V and 6 bases from J; junction bases left unmatched: 1. CDR1 is SGHTS, CDR2 YDEGEE, per germline. The DNA for the CDR3 is TGTGCCAGCAGCTGGACTAGCGGGATCAATGAGCAGTTCTTC. This sequence encodes CASSWTSGINEQFF.

This chain links TRBV27 with TRBJ1-1, with TRBD1 matching over 7 bases. This CDR3 has 15 amino acids. After removal of 6 bases from V and 6 bases from J, the junction contained 13 bases not matched to a gene. CDR1 and CDR2 (germline): MNHEY, SMNVEV (reference sequence). CDR3 DNA: TGTGCCAGCAGCGCCAAGGGGGCAGGACAGGCTGAAGCTTTCTTT. This sequence encodes CASSAKGAGQAEAFF.

The V gene is TRBV27, the J gene TRBJ2-5; D perhaps matches TRBD1 (6 bases). The J call may be wrong; the DNA end is better matched by TRBJ2-7. Germline V gene lookup returns CDR1 MNHEY and CDR2 SMNVEV (reference sequence). The CDR3 runs 13 residues. CDR3 protein: CASSLDRAYEQYF. In DNA, the CDR3 is TGTGCCAGCAGCCTGGACAGAGCCTACGAGCAGTACTTC.

The V gene is TRBV4-1, the J gene TRBJ2-7, with 8 bases lining up with TRBD2. Germline V CDR1 and CDR2: MGHRA, YSYEKL. The CDR3 is 18 residues long. The trim removed 3 bases at V and 3 bases at J, leaving 16 bases unmatched. Here the CDR3 DNA reads TGCGCCAGCAGCCAGGGATGGGGAGCGGGAGAAGTTCTCTACGAGCAGTACTTC. Its protein is CASSQGWGAGEVLYEQYF.

In its sample, this clone was seen once. J is TRBJ1-3 and V is TRBV6-1; the D is unclear. The CDR3 consists of 14 residues. The germline V gene encodes CDR1 MNHNS and CDR2 SASEGT. V gave up 1 base and J gave up 4 bases, with 8 bases separating them. The CDR3 nucleotides read TGTGCCAGCAGTGAAGGTGTAGTCGGAAACACCATATATTTT. It specifies CASSEGVVGNTIYF.

The J gene is TRBJ2-7, the V gene TRBV9, with 8 bases that match TRBD1. From germline, CDR1 is SGDLS and CDR2 YYNGEE. The trim removed 3 bases at V and 7 bases at J, leaving 9 bases unmatched. This CDR3 has 14 residues. The CDR3 DNA sequence: TGTGCCAGCAGCGCCGGGACAGGCCGTAATGAGCAGTACTTC. This codes for CASSAGTGRNEQYF.

The chain couples TRBV5-1 to TRBJ1-1; 8 bases line up with TRBD1. V shed 7 bases, J shed 5 bases, and the junction held 13 bases outside the gene matches. CDR1 SGHRS and CDR2 YFSETQ come from the germline V gene. The CDR3 spans 15 residues. The CDR3, as DNA: TGCGCCAGCGGACAGGGAGCGCCGGGGTTGACTGAAGCTTTCTTT. This encodes CASGQGAPGLTEAFF.

This chain links TRBV4-2 with TRBJ2-7; no reliable D call. The V end was cut by 0 bases, the J end by 1 base, with 7 bases between. Germline values: CDR1 LGHNA, CDR2 YNFKEQ. The CDR3 has 14 amino acids. The chain's CDR3 is CASSQDRVSYEQYF. For the CDR3, the DNA is TGTGCCAGCAGCCAAGATCGCGTTTCCTACGAGCAGTACTTC.

This clone showed up just a few times. The V call is TRBV6-5, the J call TRBJ2-7; 10 bases match TRBD2. Unmatched junction bases numbered 3, after V lost 0 bases and J lost 4 bases. The CDR3 is 15 residues long. Germline V gene sequence: CDR1 MNHEY, CDR2 SVGAGI. In nucleotides, the CDR3 is TGTGCCAGCAGTTACTCAGGGACTAGCGTATACGAGCAGTACTTC. Translated: CASSYSGTSVYEQYF.

This clone has more than one count but fewer than ten. V usage is TRBV5-1 and J usage is TRBJ2-7, with D possibly matching TRBD1 (5 bases). Germline V gene data show CDR1 as SGHRS and CDR2 as YFSETQ. CDR3 length equals 14 residues. V shed 0 bases and J shed 2 bases, with 9 bases lying between them. The CDR3 here is CASSLGTSPYEQYF. CDR3 DNA sequence: TGCGCCAGCAGCTTGGGGACAAGTCCCTACGAGCAGTACTTC.

Points on this clone: The junction shows a germline mismatch at one end, possibly a read error. This sequence joins TRBV25-1 and TRBJ2-3; 8 positions match TRBD2. The CDR3 is 15 residues long. From germline, CDR1 is MGHDK and CDR2 SYGVNS. The CDR3 spells CASSGLSGSADMQYF. The CDR3 DNA is TGTGCCAGCAGTGGCTTAAGCGGGAGTGCAGATATGCAGTATTTT.

This sequence joins TRBV7-9 and TRBJ2-3; a weak D match, TRBD2 (6 bases). Germline V lookup: CDR1 SEHNR, CDR2 FQNEAQ (reference sequence). The CDR3 is 15 residues long. The V end lost 1 base, the J end lost 3 bases, and 11 bases lay between the germline ends. The CDR3: CASSLVGGRTDTQYF. CDR3 DNA sequence: TGTGCCAGCAGCTTAGTGGGAGGACGTACAGATACGCAGTATTTT.

The chain is built from TRBV28 and TRBJ2-4; no clear D. Germline V gives CDR1 MDHEN, CDR2 SYDVKM. V was trimmed by 3 bases and J by 0 bases, leaving 9 bases between them. This CDR3 contains 15 residues. DNA of the CDR3: TGTGCCAGCAGTTTGGCTGGAGTAGCCAAAAACATTCAGTACTTC. It yields the protein CASSLAGVAKNIQYF.

This chain connects TRBV10-2 to TRBJ1-1; TRBD1 matches at 10 bases. CDR1 and CDR2 from the germline V gene are WSHSY and SAAADI. V lost 6 bases and J lost 5; bases outside the gene matches: 21. CDR3 length: 19 amino acids. CDR3 protein: CASRSTHLWDRGAITEAFF. The CDR3, as DNA: TGCGCCAGCAGGAGTACTCATCTTTGGGACAGGGGAGCCATAACTGAAGCTTTCTTT.

The J gene is TRBJ2-5, the V gene TRBV5-1, with D uncertain. CDR1 is SGHRS, CDR2 YFSETQ, per germline. The CDR3 contains 12 residues. V dropped 0 bases and J dropped 4 bases, with 4 bases sitting between them. CDR3 sequence reads: CASSLVRETQYF. The CDR3, as DNA: TGCGCCAGCAGCTTGGTCAGAGAGACCCAGTACTTC.

The chain combines TRBV27 with TRBJ1-2, with TRBD1 matching 7 bases. The CDR3 is 15 amino acids. The junction had 12 bases not matched to a gene; V was cut back by 7 bases and J by 4 bases. Per germline, CDR1 MNHEY and CDR2 SMNVEV (reference sequence). The CDR3 nucleotides read TGTGCCAGCACCCCAGGGGGTCCCCCGGGCTATGGCTACACCTTC. Amino acid sequence: CASTPGGPPGYGYTF.

DNA of the CDR3: TGCAGCGTTGGGGTGAAATTGGGCAGGGGGCAGACTGAAGCTTTCTTT. Encoded protein: CSVGVKLGRGQTEAFF. J is TRBJ1-1 and V is TRBV29-1; 8 bases map to TRBD1. V lost 4 bases and J lost 5; bases outside the gene matches: 15. In germline, CDR1 is SQVTM, CDR2 ANQGSEA. There are 16 residues in the CDR3.

The chain joins TRBV30 to TRBJ2-7; D not certain. The CDR3 spans 12 residues. Between the trimmed V and J ends, which lost 3 bases and 6 bases, there was a span of 12 bases. In germline, CDR1 is GTSNPN, CDR2 SVGIG (reference sequence). The CDR3 DNA is TGTGCCTGGAGGAGCCTCGCGGTCGAGCAGTACTTC. Protein: CAWRSLAVEQYF.

This clone appeared once. The V and J genes are TRBV19 and TRBJ1-1; D not resolved. The CDR3 has 15 amino acids. From germline, CDR1 is LNHDA and CDR2 SQIVND (reference sequence). The V gene lost 4 bases and the J gene lost 3 bases, with 15 bases spanning the gap. CDR3 region: CASSTWTRRDTEAFF. The DNA of the CDR3 is TGTGCCAGTAGTACCTGGACCCGGCGGGACACTGAAGCTTTCTTT.

This chain uses TRBV18 with TRBJ2-3; 7 nucleotides align to TRBD1. Germline lookup yields CDR1 KGHSH and CDR2 LQKENI. V was pared by 3 bases and J by 4 bases, with 4 bases of the junction left unmatched. The CDR3 totals 14 residues. In nucleotides, the CDR3 is TGTGCCAGCTCACCTTACGACAGGGCAGATACGCAGTATTTT. Its protein product is CASSPYDRADTQYF.

Here the CDR3 DNA reads TGTGCCAGCAGCCTGGAGTCCCTAGCCAAAAACATTCAGTACTTC. It yields the protein CASSLESLAKNIQYF. The chain joins TRBV28 to TRBJ2-4; no clear D gene. The length of the CDR3 is 15 residues. V was clipped by 6 bases and J by 0 bases, with 12 bases between them. Germline V gene data show CDR1 as MDHEN and CDR2 as SYDVKM.

V gene TRBV21-1 combines with J gene TRBJ2-7; the table's D call, TRBD2, was not checked against the DNA. TRBV21-1 represents a pseudogene. The CDR3 loop spans 13 amino acids. The CDR3 sequence: CASSKVGGGEQYF. Written as DNA, the CDR3 is TGTGCCAGCAGCAAAGTTGGGGGAGGGGAGCAGTACTTC.